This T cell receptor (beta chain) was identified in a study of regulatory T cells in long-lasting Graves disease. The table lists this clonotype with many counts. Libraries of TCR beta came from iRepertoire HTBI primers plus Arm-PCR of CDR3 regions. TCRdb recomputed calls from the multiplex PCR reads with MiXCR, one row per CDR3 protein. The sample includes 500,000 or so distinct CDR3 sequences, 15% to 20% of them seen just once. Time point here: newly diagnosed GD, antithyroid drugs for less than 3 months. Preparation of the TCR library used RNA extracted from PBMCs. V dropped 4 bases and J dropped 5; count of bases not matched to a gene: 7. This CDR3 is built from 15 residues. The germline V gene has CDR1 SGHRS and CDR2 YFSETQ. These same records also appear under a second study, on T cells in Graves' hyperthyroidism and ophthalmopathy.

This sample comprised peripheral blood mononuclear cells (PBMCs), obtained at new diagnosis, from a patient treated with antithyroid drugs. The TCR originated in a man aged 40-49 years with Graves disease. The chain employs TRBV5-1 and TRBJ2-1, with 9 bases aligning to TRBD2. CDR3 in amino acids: CASSRLAAGHNEQFF. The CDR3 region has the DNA TGCGCCAGCAGCCGACTAGCGGCAGGGCACAATGAGCAGTTCTTC.